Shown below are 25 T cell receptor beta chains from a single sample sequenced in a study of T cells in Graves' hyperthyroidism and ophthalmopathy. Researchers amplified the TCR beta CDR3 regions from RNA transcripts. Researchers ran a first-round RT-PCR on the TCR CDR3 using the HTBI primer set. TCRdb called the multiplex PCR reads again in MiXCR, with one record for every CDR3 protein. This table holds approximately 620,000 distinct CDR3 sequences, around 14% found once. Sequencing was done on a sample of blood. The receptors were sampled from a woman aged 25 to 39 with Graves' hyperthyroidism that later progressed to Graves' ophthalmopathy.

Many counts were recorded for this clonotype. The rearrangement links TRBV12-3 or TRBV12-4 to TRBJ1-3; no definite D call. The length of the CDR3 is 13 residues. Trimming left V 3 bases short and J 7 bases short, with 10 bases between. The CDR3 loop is CASSFLTRNTIYF. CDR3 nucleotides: TGTGCCAGCAGTTTCTTAACGCGGAACACCATATATTTT.

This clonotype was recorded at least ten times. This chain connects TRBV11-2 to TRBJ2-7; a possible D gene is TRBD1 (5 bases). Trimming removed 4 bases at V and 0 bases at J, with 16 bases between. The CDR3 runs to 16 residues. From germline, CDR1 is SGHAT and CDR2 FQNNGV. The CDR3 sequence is CASSSPVDTSSYEQYF. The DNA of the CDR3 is TGTGCCAGCAGCTCCCCGGTGGACACGAGCTCCTACGAGCAGTACTTC.

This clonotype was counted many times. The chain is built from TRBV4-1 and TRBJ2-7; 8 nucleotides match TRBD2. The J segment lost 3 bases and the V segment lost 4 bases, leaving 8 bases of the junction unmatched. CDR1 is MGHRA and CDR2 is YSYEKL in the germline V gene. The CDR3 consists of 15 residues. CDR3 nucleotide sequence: TGCGCCAGCAGCCCCCGGGGAGCGGGGGACTACGAGCAGTACTTC. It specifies CASSPRGAGDYEQYF.

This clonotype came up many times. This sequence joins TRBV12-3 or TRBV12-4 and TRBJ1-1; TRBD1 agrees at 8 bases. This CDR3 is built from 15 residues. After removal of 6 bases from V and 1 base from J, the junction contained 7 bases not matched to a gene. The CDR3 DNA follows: TGTGCCAGCAGCCCTCAGGGGGCCGGGAACACTGAAGCTTTCTTT. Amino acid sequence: CASSPQGAGNTEAFF.

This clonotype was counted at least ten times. As DNA, the CDR3 is TGTGCCAGCAGTGCCCGGGGACTAGCGCGTCCCTCGGGCTCCTACAATGAGCAGTTCTTC. Its protein is CASSARGLARPSGSYNEQFF. The chain links TRBV12-3 or TRBV12-4 to TRBJ2-1; 10 positions match TRBD2. Trimming took 5 bases from V and 0 from J; bases not matched to a gene: 16. There are 20 residues in the CDR3.

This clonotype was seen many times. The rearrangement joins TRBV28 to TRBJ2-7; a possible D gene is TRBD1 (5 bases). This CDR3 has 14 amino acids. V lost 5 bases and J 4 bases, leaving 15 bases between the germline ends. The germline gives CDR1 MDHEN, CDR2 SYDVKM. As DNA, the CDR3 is TGTGCCAGCAGTCTGACAGCCGACCTTTACGAGCAGTACTTC. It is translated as CASSLTADLYEQYF.

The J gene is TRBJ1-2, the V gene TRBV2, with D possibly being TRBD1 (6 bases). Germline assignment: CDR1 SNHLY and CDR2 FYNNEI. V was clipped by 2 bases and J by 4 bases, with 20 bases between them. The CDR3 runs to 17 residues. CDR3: CASSEYGTPRTLYGYTF. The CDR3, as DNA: TGTGCCAGCAGTGAATATGGGACACCTCGTACCCTCTATGGCTACACCTTC.

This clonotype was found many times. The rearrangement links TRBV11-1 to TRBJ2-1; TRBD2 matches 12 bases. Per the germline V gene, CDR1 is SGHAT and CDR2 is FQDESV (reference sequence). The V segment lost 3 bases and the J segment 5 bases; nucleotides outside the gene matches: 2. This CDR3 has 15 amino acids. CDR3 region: CASSLGLAGNNEQFF. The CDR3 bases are TGTGCCAGCAGCTTGGGACTAGCGGGTAACAATGAGCAGTTCTTC. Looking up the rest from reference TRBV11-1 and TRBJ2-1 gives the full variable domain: EAEVAQSPRYKITEKSQAVAFWCDPISGHATLYWYRQILGQGPELLVQFQDESVVDDSQLPKDRFSAERLKGVDSTLKIQPAELGDSAMYLCASSLGLAGNNEQFFGPGTRLTVL.

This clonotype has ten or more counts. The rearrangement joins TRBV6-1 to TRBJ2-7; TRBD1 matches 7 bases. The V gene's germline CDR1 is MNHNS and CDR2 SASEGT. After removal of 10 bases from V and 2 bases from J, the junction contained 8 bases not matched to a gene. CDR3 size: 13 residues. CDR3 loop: CATRQGGPYEQYF. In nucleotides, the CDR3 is TGTGCCACCCGACAGGGTGGGCCCTACGAGCAGTACTTC.

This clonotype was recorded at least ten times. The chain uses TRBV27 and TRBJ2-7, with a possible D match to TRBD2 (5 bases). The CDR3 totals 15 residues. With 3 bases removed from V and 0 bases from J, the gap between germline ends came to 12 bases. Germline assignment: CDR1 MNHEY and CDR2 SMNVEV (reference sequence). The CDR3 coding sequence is TGTGCCAGCAGTTTTTCGGACTCGACCTCCTACGAGCAGTACTTC. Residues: CASSFSDSTSYEQYF.

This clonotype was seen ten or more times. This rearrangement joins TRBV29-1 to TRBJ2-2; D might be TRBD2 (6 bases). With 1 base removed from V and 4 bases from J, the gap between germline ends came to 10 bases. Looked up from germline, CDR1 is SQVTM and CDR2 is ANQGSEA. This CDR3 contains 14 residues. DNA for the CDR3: TGCAGCGTTGAAGGGAGAGCGGGCACCGGGGAGCTGTTTTTT. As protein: CSVEGRAGTGELFF.

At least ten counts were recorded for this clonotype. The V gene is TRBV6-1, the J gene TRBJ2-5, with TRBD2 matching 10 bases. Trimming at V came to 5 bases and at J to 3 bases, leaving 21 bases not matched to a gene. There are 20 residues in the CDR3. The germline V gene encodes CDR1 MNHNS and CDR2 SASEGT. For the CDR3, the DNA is TGTGCCAGCAGTCCTGGTTGGGCTAGCGGGAGAAGGGGCACCAAAGAGACCCAGTACTTC. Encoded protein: CASSPGWASGRRGTKETQYF.

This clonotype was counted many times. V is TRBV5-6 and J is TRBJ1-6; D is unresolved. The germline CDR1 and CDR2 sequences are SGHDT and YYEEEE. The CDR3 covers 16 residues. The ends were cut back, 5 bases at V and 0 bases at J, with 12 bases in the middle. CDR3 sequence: CASRMRGYSYNSPLHF. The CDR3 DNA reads TGTGCCAGCAGGATGCGGGGATACTCCTATAATTCACCCCTCCACTTT.

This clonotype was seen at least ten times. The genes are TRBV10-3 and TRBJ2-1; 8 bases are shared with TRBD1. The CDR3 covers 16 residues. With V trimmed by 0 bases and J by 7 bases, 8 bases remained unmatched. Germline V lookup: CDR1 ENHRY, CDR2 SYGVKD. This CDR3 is CAISESRQGARNEQFF. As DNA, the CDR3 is TGTGCCATCAGTGAGTCGAGGCAGGGGGCCAGGAATGAGCAGTTCTTC.

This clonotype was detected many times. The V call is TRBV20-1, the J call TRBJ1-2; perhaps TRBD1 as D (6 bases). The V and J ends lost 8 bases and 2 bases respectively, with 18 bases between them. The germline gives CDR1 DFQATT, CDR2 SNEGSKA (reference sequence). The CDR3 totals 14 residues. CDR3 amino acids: CSINGGGRNYGYTF. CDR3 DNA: TGCAGTATAAATGGTGGGGGGCGAAACTATGGCTACACCTTC.

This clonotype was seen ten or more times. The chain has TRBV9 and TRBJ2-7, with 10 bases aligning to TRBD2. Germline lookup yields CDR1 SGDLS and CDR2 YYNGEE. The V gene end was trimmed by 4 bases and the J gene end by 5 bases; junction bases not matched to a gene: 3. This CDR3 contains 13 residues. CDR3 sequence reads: CASSPSGSNEQYF. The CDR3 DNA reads TGTGCCAGCAGCCCTAGCGGGAGTAACGAGCAGTACTTC.

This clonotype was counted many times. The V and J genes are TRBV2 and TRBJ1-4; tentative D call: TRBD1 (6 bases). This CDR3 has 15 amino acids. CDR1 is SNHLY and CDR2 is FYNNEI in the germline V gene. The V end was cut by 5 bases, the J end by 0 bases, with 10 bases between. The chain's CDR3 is CASSRTVATNEKLFF. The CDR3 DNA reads TGTGCCAGCAGTCGGACAGTTGCAACTAATGAAAAACTGTTTTTT.

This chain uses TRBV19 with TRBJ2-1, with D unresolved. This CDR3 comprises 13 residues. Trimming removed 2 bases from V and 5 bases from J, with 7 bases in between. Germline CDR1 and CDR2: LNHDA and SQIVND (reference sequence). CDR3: CASSITLDNEQFF. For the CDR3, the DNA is TGTGCCAGTAGTATAACTCTAGACAATGAGCAGTTCTTC.

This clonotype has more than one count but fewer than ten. The CDR3 DNA is TGCGCCAGCAGCATCTCCGGGACCGATACCCCCACCTACGAGCAGTACTTC. This translates into CASSISGTDTPTYEQYF. The chain employs TRBV5-1 and TRBJ2-7; tentatively, D is TRBD1 or TRBD2 (5 bases each). This CDR3 has 17 amino acids. The germline CDR1 and CDR2 sequences are SGHRS and YFSETQ. Trimming took off 4 bases at V and 2 bases at J, with 22 bases between the two ends.

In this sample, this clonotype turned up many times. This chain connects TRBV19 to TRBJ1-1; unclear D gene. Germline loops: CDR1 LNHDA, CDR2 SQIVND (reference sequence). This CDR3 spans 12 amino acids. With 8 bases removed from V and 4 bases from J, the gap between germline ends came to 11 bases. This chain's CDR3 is CASRNKVTEAFF. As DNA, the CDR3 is TGTGCCAGTCGTAATAAGGTCACTGAAGCTTTCTTT.

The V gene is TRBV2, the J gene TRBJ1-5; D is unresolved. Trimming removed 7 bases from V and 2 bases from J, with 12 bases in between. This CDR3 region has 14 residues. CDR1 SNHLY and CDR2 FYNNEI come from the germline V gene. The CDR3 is CASNEGDGNQPQHF. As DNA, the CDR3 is TGTGCCAGCAATGAGGGAGACGGCAATCAGCCCCAGCATTTT.

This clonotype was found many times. The CDR3 loop is CSARDRGTSGGMEQFF. CDR3 coding DNA: TGCAGTGCTAGAGATCGAGGGACTAGCGGGGGTATGGAGCAGTTCTTC. The chain is built from TRBV20-1 and TRBJ2-1; the match to TRBD2 covers 14 bases. J gave up 10 bases and V 0 bases, and 8 bases lay outside the gene matches. The CDR3 runs 16 residues. In germline, CDR1 is DFQATT, CDR2 SNEGSKA (reference sequence).

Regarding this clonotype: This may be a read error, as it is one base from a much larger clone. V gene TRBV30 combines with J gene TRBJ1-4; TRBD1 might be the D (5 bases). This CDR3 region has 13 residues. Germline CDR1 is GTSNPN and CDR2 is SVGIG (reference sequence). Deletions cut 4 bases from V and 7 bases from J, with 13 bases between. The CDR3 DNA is TGTGCCTGGACCTGGAGGGGTATTGAAAAACTGTTTTTT. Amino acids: CAWTWRGIEKLFF.

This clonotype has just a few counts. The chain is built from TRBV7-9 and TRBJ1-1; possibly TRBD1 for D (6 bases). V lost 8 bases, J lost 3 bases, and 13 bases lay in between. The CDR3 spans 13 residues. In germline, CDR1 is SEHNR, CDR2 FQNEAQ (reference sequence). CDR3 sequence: CASRLQGDTEAFF. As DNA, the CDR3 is TGTGCCAGCCGCCTACAGGGCGACACTGAAGCTTTCTTT. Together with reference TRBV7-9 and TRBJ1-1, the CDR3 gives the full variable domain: DTGVSQNPRHKITKRGQNVTFRCDPISEHNRLYWYRQTLGQGPEFLTYFQNEAQLEKSRLLSDRFSAERPKGSFSTLEIQRTEQGDSAMYLCASRLQGDTEAFFGQGTRLTVV.

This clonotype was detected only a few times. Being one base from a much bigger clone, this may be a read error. The CDR3 bases are TGTGCCAGCAGCCACCCCAAAAACATTCAGTGCTTC. It codes for CASSHPKNIQCF. V is TRBV3-1 and J is TRBJ2-4; D remains ambiguous. There are 12 residues in the CDR3. Germline CDR1 LGHDT, CDR2 YNNKEL (reference sequence).